The next 2 T cell receptor beta chains were all read from a single sample in a study of CD8 T cells in ankylosing spondylitis (dated by TCRdb to about 2017). Library prep was done by 5' RACE. TCRdb lists the instrument as Illumina HiSeq 2500. In-frame beta chains were kept once TCRdb had trimmed the public reads at Q25 with fastp and called clones with MiXCR. A single entry per CDR3 protein holds the most common genes and DNA from its merged rows. A total of about 130,000 distinct CDR3 sequences appear in this sample, 7% to 10% of them only once. Together, the top ten hold approximately 3.4% of the sample. Sequencing used blood, either unsorted or a sorted T cell fraction (not recorded which). The receptor set was obtained from a male donor with ankylosing spondylitis or in good health (not recorded which).

There are many counts of this clonotype. The chain combines TRBV11-1 with TRBJ2-7; D is uncertain. CDR3 size: 13 residues. V was trimmed by 1 base and J by 5 bases, leaving 9 bases between them. From germline, CDR1 is SGHAT and CDR2 FQDESV (reference sequence). This CDR3 is CASSLVRLHEQYF. CDR3 bases: TGTGCCAGCAGCTTAGTAAGGCTACACGAGCAGTACTTC.

V gene TRBV30 combines with J gene TRBJ2-3; 7 bases map to TRBD1. The CDR3 has 14 residues. Germline CDR1 GTSNPN, CDR2 SVGIG (reference sequence). The trim removed 4 bases at V and 2 bases at J, leaving 6 bases unmatched. The CDR3, as DNA: TGTGCCTGGAACCGGGACAGTTACACAGATACGCAGTATTTT. Translating gives CAWNRDSYTDTQYF.